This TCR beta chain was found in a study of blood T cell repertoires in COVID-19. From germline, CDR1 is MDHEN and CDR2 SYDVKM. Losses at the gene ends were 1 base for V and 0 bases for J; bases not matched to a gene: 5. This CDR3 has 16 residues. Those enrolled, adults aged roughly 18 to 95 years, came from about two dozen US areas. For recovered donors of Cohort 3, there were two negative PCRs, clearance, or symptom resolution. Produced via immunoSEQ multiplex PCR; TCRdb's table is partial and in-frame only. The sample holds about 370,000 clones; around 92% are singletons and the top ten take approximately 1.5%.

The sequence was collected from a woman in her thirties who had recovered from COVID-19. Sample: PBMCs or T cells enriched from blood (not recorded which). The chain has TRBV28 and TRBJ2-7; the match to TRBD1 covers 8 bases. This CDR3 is CASSLSGTGLSYEQYF. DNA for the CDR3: TGTGCCAGCAGTTTATCCGGGACAGGACTCTCCTACGAGCAGTACTTC.